The 11 T cell receptor beta chains in this list originate from one sample, sequenced in a study of cytomegalovirus exposure and HLA in healthy donors (dated by TCRdb to the late 2010s). To prepare the library, the immunoSEQ multiplex PCR assay was applied. A mixture of 60 forward primers for TCR Vbeta segments and 13 reverse primers for TCR Jbeta segments was used in the multiplex PCR. Held by TCRdb, this immuneACCESS table contains in-frame sequences only and omits some clones. Under half of the omission traces to an unresolved V gene where checked; the cause of the rest is unknown. The sample yields 85,000 to 100,000 clones; roughly 76% were counted once. About 8% of the sample is taken by the ten largest. The sample comprised PBMCs. Receptors originate from a human donor in good health.

CDR3 amino acids: CASSIGGVSNQPQHF. The CDR3 DNA is TGTGCCAGTAGTATAGGGGGGGTCAGCAATCAGCCCCAGCATTTT. The chain combines TRBV19 with TRBJ1-5; perhaps TRBD1 as D (5 bases). CDR1 and CDR2 from the germline V gene are LNHDA and SQIVND (reference sequence). Trimming removed 1 base at V and 1 base at J, with 8 bases between. The length of the CDR3 is 15 residues.

This clone was seen a single time. The chain is built from TRBV9 and TRBJ1-3; D not certain. V lost 0 bases, J lost 3 bases, and 7 bases lay in between. Per germline, CDR1 SGDLS and CDR2 YYNGEE. There are 14 residues in the CDR3. CDR3 region: CASSVALSGNTIYF. CDR3 sequence (DNA): TGTGCCAGCAGCGTAGCTTTGAGTGGAAACACCATATATTTT.

The rearrangement joins TRBV4-1 to TRBJ1-4; D perhaps matches TRBD1 (5 bases). CDR1 and CDR2 from the germline V gene are MGHRA and YSYEKL. V was clipped by 4 bases and J by 8 bases, with 14 bases between them. This CDR3 has 14 amino acids. The CDR3 nucleotides read TGCGCCAGCAGCCCGACAGAAAACGGGGAAAAACTGTTTTTT. Its translation: CASSPTENGEKLFF.

The V and J genes are TRBV6-5 and TRBJ1-1, with 8 bases identical to TRBD1. V shed 5 bases, J shed 1 base, and the junction held 6 bases outside the gene matches. The CDR3 contains 15 residues. Germline V gene lookup returns CDR1 MNHEY and CDR2 SVGAGI. In DNA, the CDR3 is TGTGCCAGCAGTAACCTAGGGACAGGGAACACTGAAGCTTTCTTT. It specifies CASSNLGTGNTEAFF.

This clone was seen once. This chain uses TRBV19 with TRBJ2-7, with D perhaps TRBD1 (6 bases). The length of the CDR3 is 14 residues. The V gene's germline CDR1 is LNHDA and CDR2 SQIVND (reference sequence). V lost 4 bases and J lost 4, with 14 bases in between. CDR3 region: CASSSTGKGYEQYF. DNA of the CDR3: TGTGCCAGTAGTAGCACAGGGAAGGGTTACGAGCAGTACTTC.

The gene calls are TRBV19 and TRBJ1-6, with TRBD1 matching 8 bases. With 5 bases clipped from V and 10 bases from J, the junction kept 16 bases outside the gene matches. Looked up from germline, CDR1 is LNHDA and CDR2 is SQIVND (reference sequence). This CDR3 region has 17 residues. The CDR3 region is CASSATTGGLAGSPLHF. The CDR3 region has the DNA TGTGCCAGTAGTGCCACTACAGGGGGTCTAGCGGGATCACCCCTCCACTTT.

This clone was counted a few times. V and J are TRBV5-4 and TRBJ1-3, with a tentative D call TRBD1 (6 bases). CDR3 length: 16 residues. CDR1 and CDR2 from the germline V gene are SGHNT and YYREEE (reference sequence). Trimming shortened V by 4 bases and J by 2 bases, and 16 bases separated the two germline ends. The DNA for the CDR3 is TGTGCCAGCAGCCCGACAGGACATCTCACTGGAAACACCATATATTTT. Protein product: CASSPTGHLTGNTIYF.

A few counts support this clone. V is TRBV18 and J is TRBJ2-7; 8 nucleotides agree with TRBD1. V gave up 0 bases and J gave up 7 bases; unmatched junction bases: 8. The CDR3 is made up of 15 amino acids. CDR1 is KGHSH, CDR2 LQKENI, per germline. In DNA form, the CDR3 reads TGTGCCAGCTCACCACCGAGGACAGGGAGCGAAGAGCAGTACTTC. Protein product: CASSPPRTGSEEQYF.

CDR3 nucleotide sequence: TGTGCCAGCAGCCCAAGCCAGGGTTCTGGAAACACCATATATTTT. Translating gives CASSPSQGSGNTIYF. V gene TRBV7-6 combines with J gene TRBJ1-3; the D gene is possibly TRBD1 (5 bases). The germline CDR1 and CDR2 sequences are SGHVS and FNYEAQ. Trimming pared 5 bases from V and 1 base from J, leaving 12 bases between. CDR3 length: 15 residues.

V gene TRBV4-1 combines with J gene TRBJ2-1; 15 nucleotides line up with TRBD2. Per the germline V gene, CDR1 is MGHRA and CDR2 is YSYEKL. CDR3 length: 18 amino acids. The trim removed 2 bases at V and 7 bases at J, leaving 9 bases unmatched. The CDR3: CASSQWVPGLAGGNEQFF. For the CDR3, the DNA is TGCGCCAGCAGCCAATGGGTCCCCGGACTAGCGGGAGGGAATGAGCAGTTCTTC.

The chain carries TRBV7-9 and TRBJ2-7; TRBD1 matches at 7 bases. V lost 6 bases and J lost 2; bases outside the gene matches: 7. CDR3 size: 14 residues. In germline, CDR1 is SEHNR, CDR2 FQNEAQ (reference sequence). The CDR3 nucleotides are TGTGCCAGCAGTCCTACAGGGGCGGCCTACGAGCAGTACTTC. Protein product: CASSPTGAAYEQYF.